Below, 10 T cell receptor beta chains from the same sample are listed, as sequenced in a study of blood T cell repertoires in COVID-19 (dated by TCRdb to about 2020). Library construction relied on the immunoSEQ multiplex PCR assay. TCRdb took this table from immuneACCESS and kept in-frame rearrangements with V and J called. Such tables lack part of the clones; where checked against another copy, unresolved V genes explain under half of the gap, and the rest is unexplained. Counted in this sample were 200,000 to 250,000 clones; roughly 77% of them appeared once. 7.5% to 10% of the sample rests with the top ten. Sample: PBMCs or T cells enriched from blood (not recorded which). The receptor set was obtained from a man aged 35 to 55 who had recovered from COVID-19.

The V and J genes are TRBV18 and TRBJ2-1; 11 bases are shared with TRBD2. The ends lost 4 bases at V and 3 bases at J; junction bases unmatched: 8. CDR1 and CDR2 from the germline V gene are KGHSH and LQKENI. The CDR3 length is 17 residues. The CDR3 bases are TGTGCCAGCTCACGAGAGACTAGCGGGATAGTCTACAATGAGCAGTTCTTC. As protein: CASSRETSGIVYNEQFF.

This sequence joins TRBV19 and TRBJ1-6; D gene uncertain. Per the germline V gene, CDR1 is LNHDA and CDR2 is SQIVND (reference sequence). CDR3 length: 17 amino acids. Trimming left V 1 base short and J 4 bases short, with 14 bases between. CDR3 sequence: CASSIGNRPGYNSPLHF. CDR3 DNA sequence: TGTGCCAGTAGTATAGGTAACCGACCAGGTTATAATTCACCCCTCCACTTT.

The V and J genes are TRBV10-3 and TRBJ2-1; 14 positions match TRBD2. This CDR3 comprises 14 residues. Germline-derived CDR1 and CDR2 are ENHRY and SYGVKD. Unmatched junction bases numbered 5, after V lost 9 bases and J lost 7 bases. CDR3 sequence reads: CAIRLAGGQNEQFF. In nucleotides, the CDR3 is TGTGCCATAAGACTAGCGGGGGGGCAGAATGAGCAGTTCTTC.

V gene TRBV6-5 combines with J gene TRBJ1-4; possible D gene TRBD1, 5 bases. Germline assignment: CDR1 MNHEY and CDR2 SVGAGI. The CDR3 is 15 residues long. Trimming left V 6 bases short and J 5 bases short, with 16 bases between. CDR3 loop: CASSLRGVGNEKLFF. As DNA, the CDR3 is TGTGCCAGCAGCCTTCGGGGGGTAGGCAATGAAAAACTGTTTTTT.

This clone was found once. The CDR3 reads CASDRGNYGYTF. In nucleotides, the CDR3 is TGTGCCAGTGACAGGGGGAACTATGGCTACACCTTC. The chain employs TRBV2 and TRBJ1-2; TRBD1 matches 9 bases. The ends lost 9 bases at V and 2 bases at J; junction bases unmatched: 1. CDR1 SNHLY and CDR2 FYNNEI come from the germline V gene. CDR3 size: 12 residues.

The chain recombines TRBV9 with TRBJ2-3; D is perhaps TRBD1 (6 bases). The CDR3 has 16 amino acids. V gave up 3 bases and J gave up 0 bases, with 14 bases separating them. The germline V gene encodes CDR1 SGDLS and CDR2 YYNGEE. Here the CDR3 DNA reads TGTGCCAGCAGCGAGGGGGTTCAGCCTAGCACAGATACGCAGTATTTT. It yields the protein CASSEGVQPSTDTQYF.

There are a few counts of this clone. The rearrangement joins TRBV3-1 (or the pseudogene TRBV3-2) to TRBJ1-2, with TRBD1 matching over 7 bases. Trimming removed 9 bases from V and 8 bases from J; junction bases left unmatched: 9. CDR3 length: 12 amino acids. The germline V gene has CDR1 LGHDT and CDR2 YNNKEL (reference sequence). CDR3 sequence (DNA): TGTGCCAGTGGAAAAGGGGGCTGGGGCTACACCTTC. Amino acids: CASGKGGWGYTF.

In DNA form, the CDR3 reads TGCGCCAGCAGCCCCCTAGCGGGGGGGCCAGCCAATGAGCAGTTCTTC. Its translation is CASSPLAGGPANEQFF. This chain connects TRBV5-1 to TRBJ2-1; TRBD2 matches at 12 bases. Trimming cost V 4 bases and J 6 bases; bases outside gene matches: 8. Germline CDR1 is SGHRS and CDR2 is YFSETQ. The CDR3 covers 16 residues. Full variable domain (remainder filled in from reference TRBV5-1 and TRBJ2-1): KAGVTQTPRYLIKTRGQQVTLSCSPISGHRSVSWYQQTPGQGLQFLFEYFSETQRNKGNFPGRFSGRQFSNSRSEMNVSTLELGDSALYLCASSPLAGGPANEQFFGPGTRLTVL.

The rearrangement links TRBV5-1 to TRBJ2-5; D gene unclear. The CDR3 is 15 amino acids. In germline, CDR1 is SGHRS, CDR2 YFSETQ. The ends were cut back, 6 bases at V and 6 bases at J, with 21 bases in the middle. The CDR3 protein is CASMGLDPAIQTQYF. In DNA form, the CDR3 reads TGCGCCAGCATGGGCTTAGACCCGGCGATACAGACCCAGTACTTC.

The rearrangement uses TRBV5-1 and TRBJ2-5; TRBD2 agrees at 7 bases. The V gene end was trimmed by 5 bases and the J gene end by 5 bases; junction bases not matched to a gene: 6. Germline V lookup: CDR1 SGHRS, CDR2 YFSETQ. This CDR3 spans 13 amino acids. The CDR3 nucleotides are TGCGCCAGCAGTACCGGGGGGACGGAGACCCAGTACTTC. Its protein is CASSTGGTETQYF.